The source of this T cell receptor (beta chain) is a study of blood T cell repertoires in COVID-19. Study information: Both acute and convalescent COVID-19 samples were obtained from the United States, Italy and Spain.

Trimming took off 2 bases at V and 0 bases at J, with 13 bases between the two ends. The CDR3 runs to 15 residues. The V gene's germline CDR1 is GTSNPN and CDR2 SVGIG (reference sequence). Participants' reported clinical history set cohort assignment. Repertoires were generated with immunoSEQ multiplex PCR, while TCRdb's copy carries only in-frame clones and drops some. Of 250,000 or so clones listed, more than 75% are singletons. The V call is TRBV30, the J call TRBJ1-2; D remains unclear. This clonotype was obtained from a man in his forties who had recovered from COVID-19. The specimen sequenced was PBMCs or T cells enriched from blood (not recorded which). CDR3 bases: TGTGCCTGGAGTATTTCGTTCGAGTCTAACTATGGCTACACCTTC. Translation: CAWSISFESNYGYTF.